What follows describes a single TCR beta chain. The data stem from a study of technical replicates of blood from a few donors. The CDR3 is 14 residues long. From germline, CDR1 is LNHDA and CDR2 SQIVND (reference sequence). V was pared by 3 bases and J by 5 bases, with 14 bases between. Produced via immunoSEQ multiplex PCR; TCRdb's table is partial and in-frame only. The sample carries around 65,000 clones, about 87% recorded once. This TCR was sampled from a human donor in good health. Some clones in this sample may be carry-over from other donors' samples. The chain joins TRBV19 to TRBJ2-7; no clear D. Sequenced: PBMCs. The CDR3 loop reads CASSMNYISNEQYF. Here the CDR3 DNA reads TGTGCCAGTAGTATGAACTATATCTCTAACGAGCAGTACTTC.